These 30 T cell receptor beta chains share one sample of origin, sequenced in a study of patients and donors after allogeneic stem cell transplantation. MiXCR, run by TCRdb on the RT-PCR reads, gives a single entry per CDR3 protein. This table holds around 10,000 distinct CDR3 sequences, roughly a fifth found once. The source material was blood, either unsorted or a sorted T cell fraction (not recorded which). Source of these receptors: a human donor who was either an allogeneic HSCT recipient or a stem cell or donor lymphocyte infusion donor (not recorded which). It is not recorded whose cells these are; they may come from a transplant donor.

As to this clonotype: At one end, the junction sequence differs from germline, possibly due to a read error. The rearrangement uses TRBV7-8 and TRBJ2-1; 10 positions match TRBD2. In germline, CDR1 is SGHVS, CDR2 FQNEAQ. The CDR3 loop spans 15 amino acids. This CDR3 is CAGSLAGGIYDEQFF. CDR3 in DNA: TGTGCCGGCAGCTTAGCGGGGGGCATCTACGATGAGCAGTTCTTC.

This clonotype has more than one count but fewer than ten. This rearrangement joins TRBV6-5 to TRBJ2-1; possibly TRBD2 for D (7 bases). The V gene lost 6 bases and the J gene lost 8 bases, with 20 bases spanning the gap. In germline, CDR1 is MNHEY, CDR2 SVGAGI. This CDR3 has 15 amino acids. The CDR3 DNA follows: TGTGCCAGCAGCCTCCAAGTTGGGGGGGCTCATGAGCAGTTCTTC. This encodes CASSLQVGGAHEQFF.

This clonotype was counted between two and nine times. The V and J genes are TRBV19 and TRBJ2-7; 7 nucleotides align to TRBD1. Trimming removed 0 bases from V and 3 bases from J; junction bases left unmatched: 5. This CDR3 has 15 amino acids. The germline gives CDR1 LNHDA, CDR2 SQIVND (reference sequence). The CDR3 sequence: CASSIEDRVGYEQYF. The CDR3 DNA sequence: TGTGCCAGTAGTATAGAAGACAGGGTGGGCTACGAGCAGTACTTC.

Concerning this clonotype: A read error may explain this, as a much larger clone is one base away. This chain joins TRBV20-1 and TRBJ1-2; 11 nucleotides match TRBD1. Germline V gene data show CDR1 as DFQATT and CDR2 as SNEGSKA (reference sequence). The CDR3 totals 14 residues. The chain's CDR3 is CRADPGQGDRGYTF. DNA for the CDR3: TGCCGTGCCGACCCGGGACAGGGGGATCGTGGCTACACCTTC.

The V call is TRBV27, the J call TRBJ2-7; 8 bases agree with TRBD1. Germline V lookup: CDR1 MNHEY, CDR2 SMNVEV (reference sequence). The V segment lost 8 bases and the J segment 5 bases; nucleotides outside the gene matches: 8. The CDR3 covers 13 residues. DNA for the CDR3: TGTGCCAGCGGGCGGACAGGGATCCACGAGCAGTACTTC. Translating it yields CASGRTGIHEQYF.

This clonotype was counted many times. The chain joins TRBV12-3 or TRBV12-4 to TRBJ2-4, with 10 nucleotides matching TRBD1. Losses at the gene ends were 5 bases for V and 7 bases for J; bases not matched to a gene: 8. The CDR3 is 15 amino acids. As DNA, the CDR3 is TGTGCCAGCAGTCCCCCGACAGGGGGCTTGAACATTCAGTACTTC. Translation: CASSPPTGGLNIQYF.

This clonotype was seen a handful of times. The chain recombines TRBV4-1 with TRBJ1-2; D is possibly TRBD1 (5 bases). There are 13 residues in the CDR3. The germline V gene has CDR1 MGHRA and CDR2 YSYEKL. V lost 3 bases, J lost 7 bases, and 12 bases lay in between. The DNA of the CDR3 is TGCGCCAGCAGCCAGACGACAGAGGCTGGCTACACCTTC. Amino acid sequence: CASSQTTEAGYTF.

The CDR3 sequence is CASSDRQGAANQPQHF. DNA for the CDR3: TGTGCCAGCAGCGATAGACAGGGGGCAGCCAATCAGCCCCAGCATTTT. The V gene is TRBV7-2, the J gene TRBJ1-5; 10 nucleotides match TRBD1. Germline CDR1 and CDR2: SGHTA and FQGNSA. This CDR3 has 16 residues. V lost 5 bases and J lost 3; bases outside the gene matches: 7. The full variable domain, completed using reference TRBV7-2 and TRBJ1-5, is GAGVSQSPSNKVTEKGKDVELRCDPISGHTALYWYRQSLGQGLEFLIYFQGNSAPDKSGLPSDRFSAERTGGSVSTLTIQRTQQEDSAVYLCASSDRQGAANQPQHFGDGTRLSIL.

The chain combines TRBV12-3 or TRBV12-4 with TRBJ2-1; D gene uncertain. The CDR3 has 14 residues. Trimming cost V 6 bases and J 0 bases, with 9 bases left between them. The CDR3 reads CASSETSSYNEQFF. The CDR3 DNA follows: TGTGCCAGCAGCGAGACGAGCTCCTACAATGAGCAGTTCTTC.

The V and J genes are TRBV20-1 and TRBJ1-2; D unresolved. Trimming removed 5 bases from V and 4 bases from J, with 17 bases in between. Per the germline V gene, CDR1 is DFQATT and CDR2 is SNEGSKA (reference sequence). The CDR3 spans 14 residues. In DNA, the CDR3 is TGCAGTGCTTACCCGGGTAATCCGGTCTATGGCTACACCTTC. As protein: CSAYPGNPVYGYTF.

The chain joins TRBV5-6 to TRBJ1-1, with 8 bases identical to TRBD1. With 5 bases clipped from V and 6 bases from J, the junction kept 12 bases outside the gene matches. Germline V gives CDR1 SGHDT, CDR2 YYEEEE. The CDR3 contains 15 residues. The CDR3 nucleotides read TGTGCCAGCAGTCAGACAGGGGATTTTTCTGCTGAAGCTTTCTTT. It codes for CASSQTGDFSAEAFF.

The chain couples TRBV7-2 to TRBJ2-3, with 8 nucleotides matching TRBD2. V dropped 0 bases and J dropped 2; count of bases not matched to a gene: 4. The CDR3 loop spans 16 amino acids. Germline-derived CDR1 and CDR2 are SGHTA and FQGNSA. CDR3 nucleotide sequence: TGTGCCAGCAGCTTAGCTAGCGGGGTAAACACAGATACGCAGTATTTT. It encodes CASSLASGVNTDTQYF.

CDR3 sequence: CASSQSAGATETNYGYTF. The CDR3 nucleotides read TGTGCCAGCAGCCAATCTGCCGGGGCGACGGAAACTAACTATGGCTACACCTTC. V and J are TRBV16 and TRBJ1-2, with D possibly TRBD1 on 5 matching bases. The CDR3 is 18 residues long. CDR1 is KGHSY, CDR2 FQNENV, per germline. V gave up 0 bases and J gave up 0 bases, with 17 bases separating them.

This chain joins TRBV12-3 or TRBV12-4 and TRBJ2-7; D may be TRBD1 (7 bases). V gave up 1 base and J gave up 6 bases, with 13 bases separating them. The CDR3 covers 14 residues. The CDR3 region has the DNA TGTGCCAGCAGTTTAGTTGACAGGGACTTCGAGCAGTACTTC. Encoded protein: CASSLVDRDFEQYF.

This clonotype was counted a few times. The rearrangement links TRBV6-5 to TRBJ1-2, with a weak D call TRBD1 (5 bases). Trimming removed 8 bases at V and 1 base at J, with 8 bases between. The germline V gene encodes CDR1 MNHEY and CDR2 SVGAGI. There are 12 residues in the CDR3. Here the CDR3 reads CASGGVNYGYTF. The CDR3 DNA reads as TGTGCCAGCGGGGGAGTTAACTATGGCTACACCTTC.

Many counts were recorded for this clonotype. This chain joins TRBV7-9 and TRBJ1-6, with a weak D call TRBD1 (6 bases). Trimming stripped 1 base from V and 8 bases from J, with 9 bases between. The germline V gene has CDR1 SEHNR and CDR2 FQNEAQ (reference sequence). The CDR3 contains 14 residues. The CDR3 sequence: CASSLVGAYSPLHF. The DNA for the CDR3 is TGTGCCAGCAGCTTAGTGGGGGCCTATTCACCCCTCCACTTT.

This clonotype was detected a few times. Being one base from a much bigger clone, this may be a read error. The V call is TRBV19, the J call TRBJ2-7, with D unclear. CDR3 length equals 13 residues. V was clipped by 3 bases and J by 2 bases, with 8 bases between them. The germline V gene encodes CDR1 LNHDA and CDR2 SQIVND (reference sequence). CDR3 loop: CASSITSAYEQYF. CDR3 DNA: TGTGCCAGTAGTATTACGAGTGCCTACGAGCAGTACTTC.

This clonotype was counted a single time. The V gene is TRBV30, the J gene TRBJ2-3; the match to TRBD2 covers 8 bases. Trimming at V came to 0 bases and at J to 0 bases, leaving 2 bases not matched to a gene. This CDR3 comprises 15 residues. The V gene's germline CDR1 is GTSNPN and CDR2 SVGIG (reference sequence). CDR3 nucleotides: TGTGCCTGGAGTGTCGGGGGGGCCAGCACAGATACGCAGTATTTT. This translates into CAWSVGGASTDTQYF.

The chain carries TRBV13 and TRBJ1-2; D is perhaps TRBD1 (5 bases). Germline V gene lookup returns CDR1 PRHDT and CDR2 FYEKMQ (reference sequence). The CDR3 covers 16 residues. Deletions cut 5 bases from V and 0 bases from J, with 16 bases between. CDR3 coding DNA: TGTGCCAGCAGCCCTCCGACGGGGGAAGCTAACTATGGCTACACCTTC. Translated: CASSPPTGEANYGYTF.

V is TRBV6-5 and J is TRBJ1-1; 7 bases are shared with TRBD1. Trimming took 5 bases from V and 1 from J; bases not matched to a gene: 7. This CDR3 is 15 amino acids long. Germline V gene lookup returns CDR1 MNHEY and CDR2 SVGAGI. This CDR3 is CASSRPGQTNTEAFF. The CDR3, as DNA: TGTGCCAGCAGTAGACCGGGACAGACGAACACTGAAGCTTTCTTT.

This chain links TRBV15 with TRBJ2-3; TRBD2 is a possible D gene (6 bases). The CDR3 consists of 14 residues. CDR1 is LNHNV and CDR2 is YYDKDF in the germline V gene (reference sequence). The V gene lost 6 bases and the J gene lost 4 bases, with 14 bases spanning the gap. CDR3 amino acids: CATRPMEGSDTQYF. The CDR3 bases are TGTGCCACCAGACCAATGGAGGGGTCAGATACGCAGTATTTT.

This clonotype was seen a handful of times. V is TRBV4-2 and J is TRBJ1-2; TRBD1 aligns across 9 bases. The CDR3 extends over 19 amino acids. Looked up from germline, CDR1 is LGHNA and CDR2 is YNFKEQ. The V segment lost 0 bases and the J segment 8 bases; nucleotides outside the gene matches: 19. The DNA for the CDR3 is TGTGCCAGCAGCCAAGATACCAATCTCCGGGACAGGGACGGGGAAGGCTACACCTTC. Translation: CASSQDTNLRDRDGEGYTF.

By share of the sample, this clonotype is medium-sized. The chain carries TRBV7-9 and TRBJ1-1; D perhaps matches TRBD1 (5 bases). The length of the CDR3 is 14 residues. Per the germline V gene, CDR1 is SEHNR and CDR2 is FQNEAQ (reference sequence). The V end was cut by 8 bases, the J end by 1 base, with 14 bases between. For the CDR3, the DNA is TGTGCCAGCGCCAGGGCAGGCCAGAACACTGAAGCTTTCTTT. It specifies CASARAGQNTEAFF.

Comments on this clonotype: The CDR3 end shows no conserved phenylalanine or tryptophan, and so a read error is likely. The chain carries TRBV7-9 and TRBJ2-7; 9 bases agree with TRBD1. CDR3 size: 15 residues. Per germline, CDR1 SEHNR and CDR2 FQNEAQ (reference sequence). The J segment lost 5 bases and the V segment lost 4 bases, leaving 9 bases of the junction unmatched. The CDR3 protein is CASSSAWDRENEQYS. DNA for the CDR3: TGTGCCAGCAGCTCAGCATGGGACAGGGAAAACGAGCAGTACTCC.

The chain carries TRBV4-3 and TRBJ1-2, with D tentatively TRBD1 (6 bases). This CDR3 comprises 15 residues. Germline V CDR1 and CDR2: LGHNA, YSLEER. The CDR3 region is CADSQELQGSYGYTF. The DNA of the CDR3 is TGCGCTGACAGCCAAGAATTGCAGGGGAGCTATGGCTACACCTTC.

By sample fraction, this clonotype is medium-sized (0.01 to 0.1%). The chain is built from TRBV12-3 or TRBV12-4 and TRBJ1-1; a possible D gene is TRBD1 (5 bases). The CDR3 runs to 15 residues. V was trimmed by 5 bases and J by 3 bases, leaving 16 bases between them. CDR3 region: CASSATWGGDTEAFF. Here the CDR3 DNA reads TGTGCCAGCAGTGCTACTTGGGGGGGAGACACTGAAGCTTTCTTT.

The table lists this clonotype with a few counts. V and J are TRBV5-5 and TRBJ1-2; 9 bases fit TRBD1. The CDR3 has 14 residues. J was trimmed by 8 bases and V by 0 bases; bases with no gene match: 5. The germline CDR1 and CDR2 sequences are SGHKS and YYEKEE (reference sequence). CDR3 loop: CASSLEGQGMGYTF. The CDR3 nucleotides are TGTGCCAGCAGCTTGGAGGGACAGGGTATGGGCTACACCTTC.

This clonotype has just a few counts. This CDR3 is CASSLRREGNQPQHF. The CDR3, as DNA: TGTGCCAGCAGTTTAAGGCGGGAGGGGAATCAGCCCCAGCATTTT. The V gene is TRBV12-3 or TRBV12-4, the J gene TRBJ1-5, with D maybe TRBD1 (5 bases). Between the trimmed V and J ends, which lost 2 bases and 4 bases, there was a span of 12 bases. This CDR3 region has 15 residues.

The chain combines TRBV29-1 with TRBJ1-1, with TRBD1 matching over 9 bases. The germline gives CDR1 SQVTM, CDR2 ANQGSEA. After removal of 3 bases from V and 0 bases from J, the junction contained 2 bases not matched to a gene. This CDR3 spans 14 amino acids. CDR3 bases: TGCAGCGTTGAGGGACAGGGTCTGAACACTGAAGCTTTCTTT. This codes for CSVEGQGLNTEAFF.

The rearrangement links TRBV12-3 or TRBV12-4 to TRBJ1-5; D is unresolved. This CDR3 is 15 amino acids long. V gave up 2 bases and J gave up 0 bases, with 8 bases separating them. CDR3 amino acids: CASSLRYNSNQPQHF. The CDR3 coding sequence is TGTGCCAGCAGTTTAAGGTACAATAGCAATCAGCCCCAGCATTTT.